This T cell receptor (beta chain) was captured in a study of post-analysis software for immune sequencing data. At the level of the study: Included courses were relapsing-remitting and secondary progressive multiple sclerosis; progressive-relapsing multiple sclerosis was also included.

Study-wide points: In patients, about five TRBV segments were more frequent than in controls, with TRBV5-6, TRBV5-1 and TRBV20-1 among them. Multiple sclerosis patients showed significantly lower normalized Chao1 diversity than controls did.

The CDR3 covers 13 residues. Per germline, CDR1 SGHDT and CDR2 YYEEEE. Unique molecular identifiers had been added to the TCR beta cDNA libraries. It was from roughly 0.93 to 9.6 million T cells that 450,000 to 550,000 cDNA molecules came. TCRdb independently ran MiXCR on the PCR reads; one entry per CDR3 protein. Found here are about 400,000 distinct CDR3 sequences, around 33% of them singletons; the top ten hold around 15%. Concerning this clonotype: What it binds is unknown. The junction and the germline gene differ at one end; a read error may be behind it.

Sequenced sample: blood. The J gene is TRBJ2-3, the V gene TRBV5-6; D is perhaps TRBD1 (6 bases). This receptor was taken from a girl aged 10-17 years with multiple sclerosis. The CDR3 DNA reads TGTGCCGGCAGCTGGACAGACACAGATACGCAGTATTTT. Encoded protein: CAGSWTDTDTQYF.